These 16 T cell receptor beta chains were sequenced from one sample in a study of control samples from healthy donors and cancer patients (dated by TCRdb to 2018 to 2021). The receptor library was made with the immunoSEQ multiplex PCR assay. Entries here come from immuneACCESS through TCRdb and include only in-frame sequences with V and J called. Some clones fail to appear in such tables; in the studies checked, an unresolved V gene covers under half of the shortfall, and the cause of the remainder is unknown. Here the sample has some 130,000 clones; 92% occur a single time. The ten largest clones represent approximately 6% of the sample. The sample comprised blood. These receptors originate from a young man in good health.

The chain employs TRBV19 and TRBJ2-5, with 7 positions matching TRBD1. Germline V gene sequence: CDR1 LNHDA, CDR2 SQIVND (reference sequence). The CDR3 is 13 amino acids. The junction had 3 bases not matched to a gene; V was cut back by 4 bases and J by 4 bases. The CDR3 here is CASSRQGLETQYF. The CDR3 DNA sequence: TGTGCCAGTAGTAGACAGGGCTTAGAGACCCAGTACTTC.

This chain uses TRBV7-9 with TRBJ1-3; a weak D match, TRBD1 (5 bases). The CDR3 length is 14 residues. Germline V gives CDR1 SEHNR, CDR2 FQNEAQ (reference sequence). Trimming took off 4 bases at V and 2 bases at J, with 9 bases between the two ends. CDR3 loop: CASSYDRTGNTIYF. DNA for the CDR3: TGTGCCAGCAGCTACGACAGAACTGGAAACACCATATATTTT.

This chain uses TRBV27 with TRBJ1-1; 9 bases map to TRBD1. The V and J ends lost 6 bases and 0 bases, in that order; junction bases with no gene match: 8. This CDR3 spans 16 amino acids. Germline lookup yields CDR1 MNHEY and CDR2 SMNVEV (reference sequence). The CDR3 region has the DNA TGTGCCAGCAGCCATCCGACAGGGGGAGTGAACACTGAAGCTTTCTTT. The encoded protein is CASSHPTGGVNTEAFF.

V usage is TRBV28 and J usage is TRBJ1-2, with D possibly matching TRBD1 (6 bases). V was pared by 4 bases and J by 3 bases, with 21 bases between. The CDR3 sequence is 17 residues long. Germline V CDR1 and CDR2: MDHEN, SYDVKM. This chain's CDR3 is CASSWTVGRYGDYGYTF. The DNA for the CDR3 is TGTGCCAGCAGTTGGACAGTAGGGAGGTACGGGGACTATGGCTACACCTTC.

V gene TRBV10-3 combines with J gene TRBJ2-1; 7 bases line up with TRBD1. Germline CDR1 is ENHRY and CDR2 is SYGVKD. There are 16 residues in the CDR3. Trimming took 6 bases from V and 4 from J; bases not matched to a gene: 12. The CDR3 DNA follows: TGTGCCATCAGGCCGGCGACCGGGACAGCGTACAATGAGCAGTTCTTC. Amino acids: CAIRPATGTAYNEQFF.

The sample holds one count of this clone. V gene TRBV12-3 or TRBV12-4 combines with J gene TRBJ1-5; D unclear. The CDR3 consists of 13 residues. V lost 3 bases and J 3 bases, leaving 6 bases between the germline ends. The CDR3 DNA is TGTGCCAGCAGTTTTGACGCCAATCAGCCCCAGCATTTT. It translates to CASSFDANQPQHF.

The chain has TRBV2 and TRBJ2-2; D is undetermined. This CDR3 is 12 amino acids long. Between the trimmed V and J ends, which lost 0 bases and 13 bases, there was a span of 9 bases. Germline CDR1 is SNHLY and CDR2 is FYNNEI. The DNA of the CDR3 is TGTGCCAGCAGTGAAGCGCTGGGCGGGCTGTTTTTT. Translating it yields CASSEALGGLFF.

This CDR3 is CASSSTTGPKGVNYGYTF. CDR3 bases: TGTGCCAGCAGCTCTACGACAGGGCCAAAGGGGGTTAACTATGGCTACACCTTC. V gene TRBV25-1 combines with J gene TRBJ1-2; 7 nucleotides line up with TRBD1. The V gene's germline CDR1 is MGHDK and CDR2 SYGVNS. Unmatched junction bases numbered 17, after V lost 6 bases and J lost 1 base. This CDR3 is built from 18 residues.

The chain employs TRBV27 and TRBJ1-5; D perhaps matches TRBD1 (5 bases). V was pared by 2 bases and J by 3 bases, with 8 bases between. Germline V CDR1 and CDR2: MNHEY, SMNVEV (reference sequence). CDR3 length equals 14 residues. The CDR3 nucleotides read TGTGCCAGCAGTTTAAGGGGATACAATCAGCCCCAGCATTTT. Translation: CASSLRGYNQPQHF.

The J gene is TRBJ2-7, the V gene TRBV6-5; D remains ambiguous. The CDR3 loop spans 14 amino acids. Germline V CDR1 and CDR2: MNHEY, SVGAGI. V was pared by 8 bases and J by 3 bases, with 17 bases between. The CDR3, as DNA: TGTGCCAGCCGCCGCGACTCCTACTTCTACGAGCAGTACTTC. Translation: CASRRDSYFYEQYF.

This chain connects TRBV6-5 to TRBJ1-6; a weak D match, TRBD1 (5 bases). The V gene's germline CDR1 is MNHEY and CDR2 SVGAGI. The V and J ends lost 0 bases and 6 bases respectively, with 9 bases between them. The CDR3 loop spans 15 amino acids. CDR3 region: CASSYSQGLNSPLHF. As DNA, the CDR3 is TGTGCCAGCAGTTACTCGCAGGGACTTAATTCACCCCTCCACTTT.

The rearrangement links TRBV2 to TRBJ1-4; D possibly corresponds to TRBD1 (6 bases). The V and J ends lost 8 bases and 4 bases respectively, with 11 bases between them. This CDR3 comprises 13 residues. From germline, CDR1 is SNHLY and CDR2 FYNNEI. As DNA, the CDR3 is TGTGCCAGCCGCCGGGACATTAATGAAAAACTGTTTTTT. It codes for CASRRDINEKLFF.

This chain uses TRBV29-1 with TRBJ1-2, with TRBD1 identical over 7 bases. This CDR3 region has 14 residues. V lost 2 bases to trimming and J lost 4 bases; unmatched junction nucleotides: 7. Germline CDR1 is SQVTM and CDR2 is ANQGSEA. The CDR3 sequence: CSVETGATVYGYTF. The DNA of the CDR3 is TGCAGCGTTGAAACAGGGGCTACGGTCTATGGCTACACCTTC.

The chain employs TRBV5-4 and TRBJ1-1; no definite D call. The V gene's germline CDR1 is SGHNT and CDR2 YYREEE (reference sequence). The CDR3 totals 14 residues. V was trimmed by 0 bases and J by 4 bases, leaving 10 bases between them. The CDR3 DNA reads as TGTGCCAGCAGCTTGGGGGCTTGGACCACTGAAGCTTTCTTT. It encodes CASSLGAWTTEAFF.

This clone has only a few counts. The V and J genes are TRBV11-2 and TRBJ1-6; the D gene is possibly TRBD1 (6 bases). V was pared by 0 bases and J by 5 bases, with 11 bases between. The CDR3 contains 16 residues. CDR1 and CDR2 from the germline V gene are SGHAT and FQNNGV. CDR3 in amino acids: CASSLDQYRDNSPLHF. CDR3 sequence (DNA): TGTGCCAGCAGCTTAGATCAGTACAGGGATAATTCACCCCTCCACTTT.

CDR3 protein: CASGLETLGSYNEQFF. In DNA, the CDR3 is TGTGCTAGTGGTTTGGAAACACTCGGTAGCTACAATGAGCAGTTCTTC. The rearrangement uses TRBV12-5 and TRBJ2-1, with unresolved D. Trimming took off 1 base at V and 3 bases at J, with 13 bases between the two ends. CDR1 and CDR2 (germline): LGHNT, FRNRAP. The CDR3 contains 16 residues.